Below are 18 T cell receptor beta chains sequenced from a single sample in a study of glioma-infiltrating T cells after dendritic cell vaccination (dated by TCRdb to the mid-2010s). Libraries were constructed by the immunoSEQ multiplex PCR assay. TCRdb holds this immuneACCESS table with in-frame rearrangements only. Some clones are missing; in checked studies, unresolved V genes explain under half, and the rest has no known cause. The sample includes approximately 60,000 clones, with approximately 86% observed a single time. 11% of the sample is in the top ten clones. This specimen's time point label, interpreted: after dendritic cell vaccination, including at tumor progression/relapse. Sequencing was performed on blood, taken after dendritic cell vaccination. The receptors here all came from a human donor with glioblastoma.

The chain links TRBV19 to TRBJ1-1; D might be TRBD1 (6 bases). Between the trimmed V and J ends, which lost 5 bases and 2 bases, there was a span of 12 bases. The CDR3 spans 14 residues. From germline, CDR1 is LNHDA and CDR2 SQIVND (reference sequence). CDR3 nucleotide sequence: TGTGCCAGTAGTTTCGGCAGGGGAAACACTGAAGCTTTCTTT. Translating it yields CASSFGRGNTEAFF.

Only a few counts were recorded for this clone. The chain has TRBV6-5 and TRBJ1-6, with TRBD1 matching over 9 bases. CDR1 and CDR2 from the germline V gene are MNHEY and SVGAGI. The CDR3 sequence is 15 residues long. Unmatched junction bases numbered 11, after V lost 8 bases and J lost 9 bases. The CDR3 DNA follows: TGTGCCAGCGTAGTAGAAGGACAGGGGTTTTCACCCCTCCACTTT. Residues: CASVVEGQGFSPLHF.

This rearrangement joins TRBV11-3 to TRBJ2-6, with 10 bases fitting TRBD2. The CDR3 is 20 amino acids. The V gene's germline CDR1 is SGHNT and CDR2 YENEEA. V lost 0 bases and J lost 4; bases outside the gene matches: 12. CDR3 protein: CASSLDRRLAGVSGANVLTF. CDR3 nucleotide sequence: TGTGCCAGCAGCTTAGATCGTAGGCTAGCGGGAGTTTCCGGGGCCAACGTCCTGACTTTC. The variable domain in full, completed from reference TRBV11-3 and TRBJ2-6, reads EAGVVQSPRYKIIEKKQPVAFWCNPISGHNTLYWYLQNLGQGPELLIRYENEEAVDDSQLPKDRFSAERLKGVDSTLKIQPAELGDSAVYLCASSLDRRLAGVSGANVLTFGAGSRLTVL.

This chain uses TRBV19 with TRBJ1-1; the D gene is possibly TRBD1 (6 bases). V was trimmed by 4 bases and J by 1 base, leaving 13 bases between them. CDR3 size: 15 residues. Germline V CDR1 and CDR2: LNHDA, SQIVND (reference sequence). Here the CDR3 DNA reads TGTGCCAGTAGTACACCCGGGACATCGAACACTGAAGCTTTCTTT. Encoded protein: CASSTPGTSNTEAFF.

This chain links TRBV4-1 with TRBJ1-1; possible D gene TRBD1, 5 bases. CDR1 is MGHRA and CDR2 is YSYEKL in the germline V gene. CDR3 length: 16 amino acids. Trimming stripped 4 bases from V and 0 bases from J, with 15 bases between. CDR3 in amino acids: CASSLRGTGLNTEAFF. The CDR3 DNA reads TGCGCCAGCAGCCTCAGAGGAACAGGACTGAACACTGAAGCTTTCTTT.

The gene calls are TRBV5-4 and TRBJ1-4; D gene uncertain. The germline CDR1 and CDR2 sequences are SGHNT and YYREEE (reference sequence). Trimming shortened V by 2 bases and J by 0 bases, and 8 bases separated the two germline ends. This CDR3 has 15 residues. In DNA form, the CDR3 reads TGTGCCAGCAGCTTAGACACAGCAACTAATGAAAAACTGTTTTTT. It codes for CASSLDTATNEKLFF.

The gene calls are TRBV10-3 and TRBJ1-4; D unresolved. Germline lookup yields CDR1 ENHRY and CDR2 SYGVKD. Trimming stripped 0 bases from V and 4 bases from J, with 12 bases between. The CDR3 runs to 16 residues. CDR3 coding DNA: TGTGCCATCAGTGAGTCTGGCGGCGGCCTTAATGAAAAACTGTTTTTT. Its translation is CAISESGGGLNEKLFF.

CDR3 region: CASSMPQGATSYEQYF. The CDR3 nucleotides are TGTGCCAGTAGTATGCCTCAGGGGGCGACTTCCTACGAGCAGTACTTC. The chain is built from TRBV19 and TRBJ2-7, with 8 bases fitting TRBD1. From germline, CDR1 is LNHDA and CDR2 SQIVND (reference sequence). This CDR3 has 16 residues. The junction had 8 bases not matched to a gene; V was cut back by 3 bases and J by 1 base. The full variable domain, in which reference TRBV19 and TRBJ2-7 provide the parts outside the CDR3, is DGGITQSPKYLFRKEGQNVTLSCEQNLNHDAMYWYRQDPGQGLRLIYYSQIVNDFQKGDIAEGYSVSREKKESFPLTVTSAQKNPTAFYLCASSMPQGATSYEQYFGPGTRLTVT.

V usage is TRBV18 and J usage is TRBJ1-5, with D possibly matching TRBD1 (5 bases). This CDR3 contains 16 residues. V was pared by 3 bases and J by 6 bases, with 18 bases between. Germline V gene data show CDR1 as KGHSH and CDR2 as LQKENI. The DNA of the CDR3 is TGTGCCAGCTCACCTAAATTTCTGGGAGGGGCTCAGCCCCAGCATTTT. It is translated as CASSPKFLGGAQPQHF.

The genes are TRBV4-2 and TRBJ2-2; 10 nucleotides align to TRBD2. The V gene's germline CDR1 is LGHNA and CDR2 YNFKEQ. The CDR3 has 19 residues. Trimming took 1 base from V and 3 from J; bases not matched to a gene: 11. The CDR3 loop reads CASSQGASSGSLDTGELFF. CDR3 in DNA: TGTGCCAGCAGCCAAGGAGCGTCTAGCGGGAGTCTGGACACCGGGGAGCTGTTTTTT.

In its sample, this clone was seen once. V is TRBV7-9 and J is TRBJ1-3; unclear D gene. This CDR3 region has 14 residues. The germline V gene encodes CDR1 SEHNR and CDR2 FQNEAQ (reference sequence). Trimming stripped 4 bases from V and 1 base from J, with 8 bases between. The chain's CDR3 is CASSSRNSGNTIYF. The CDR3, as DNA: TGTGCCAGCAGCTCCAGGAATTCTGGAAACACCATATATTTT.

This chain connects TRBV7-2 to TRBJ1-1; 7 bases agree with TRBD1. With V trimmed by 5 bases and J by 6 bases, 6 bases remained unmatched. The germline V gene encodes CDR1 SGHTA and CDR2 FQGNSA. There are 13 residues in the CDR3. The CDR3 DNA follows: TGTGCCAGCAGCCGAGACAGGGTCGCTGAAGCTTTCTTT. Encoded protein: CASSRDRVAEAFF.

The chain couples TRBV19 to TRBJ1-5; D is unclear. Trimming pared 0 bases from V and 13 bases from J, leaving 13 bases between. This CDR3 region has 13 residues. The germline gives CDR1 LNHDA, CDR2 SQIVND (reference sequence). CDR3 bases: TGTGCCAGTAGTATAGACCCCTTGCGCCCGCAGCATTTT. Encoded protein: CASSIDPLRPQHF.

The V gene is TRBV19, the J gene TRBJ1-5; the match to TRBD1 covers 7 bases. This CDR3 has 15 residues. The V segment lost 7 bases and the J segment 0 bases; nucleotides outside the gene matches: 6. Germline CDR1 is LNHDA and CDR2 is SQIVND (reference sequence). The CDR3 coding sequence is TGTGCCAGTAACCCGGGACAGTATAGCAATCAGCCCCAGCATTTT. It yields the protein CASNPGQYSNQPQHF.

The J gene is TRBJ2-5, the V gene TRBV10-3; unclear D gene. The DNA end is more similar to TRBJ2-7, so the J call may be wrong. The CDR3 has 12 residues. The V gene's germline CDR1 is ENHRY and CDR2 SYGVKD. CDR3 DNA: TGTGCCATCAGTGATGGAGCCTACGAGCAGTACTTC. It translates to CAISDGAYEQYF.

V gene TRBV7-2 combines with J gene TRBJ2-2, with 9 bases matching TRBD1. Germline trimming cut 5 bases from V and 2 bases from J; bases unmatched to any gene: 9. The CDR3 covers 17 residues. The germline CDR1 and CDR2 sequences are SGHTA and FQGNSA. The CDR3 sequence: CASSPDRGRVNTGELFF. CDR3 sequence (DNA): TGTGCCAGCAGCCCGGACAGGGGCAGGGTCAACACCGGGGAGCTGTTTTTT. Complete variable domain (other parts from reference TRBV7-2 and TRBJ2-2): GAGVSQSPSNKVTEKGKDVELRCDPISGHTALYWYRQSLGQGLEFLIYFQGNSAPDKSGLPSDRFSAERTGGSVSTLTIQRTQQEDSAVYLCASSPDRGRVNTGELFFGEGSRLTVL.

This chain links TRBV5-4 with TRBJ2-1; a weak D match, TRBD1 (6 bases). Germline CDR1 is SGHNT and CDR2 is YYREEE (reference sequence). This CDR3 spans 14 amino acids. Trimming pared 7 bases from V and 4 bases from J, leaving 15 bases between. This CDR3 reads CASEGDGAYNEQFF. Written as DNA, the CDR3 is TGTGCCAGCGAGGGGGACGGGGCGTACAATGAGCAGTTCTTC.

This sequence joins TRBV19 and TRBJ2-3; D may be TRBD2 (5 bases). The CDR3 loop spans 14 amino acids. Germline V gene sequence: CDR1 LNHDA, CDR2 SQIVND (reference sequence). Trimming removed 6 bases at V and 6 bases at J, with 16 bases between. CDR3 residues: CASSDAAGVDTQYF. Here the CDR3 DNA reads TGTGCCAGTAGCGACGCGGCGGGCGTGGATACGCAGTATTTT.